This TCR beta chain was sequenced for a study of beta chain features in type 1 diabetes. Study in general: Summed over all samples, the examined sorted cells came to 95 million to 130 million. Study-level points and caveats: The study found moderately but significantly shorter TCRB CDR3s in all four CD4+ subsets of Type 1 diabetes patients.

V was shortened by 2 bases and J by 2 bases, with 12 bases between the two germline ends. The germline V gene encodes CDR1 LNHDA and CDR2 SQIVND (reference sequence). This CDR3 region has 15 residues. Naive, central memory, regulatory and stem cell-like memory cells within the CD4+ compartment were sorted using CD45RO/CCR7/CD25/CD127/CD95/CD27. Expressed TCRB transcripts were sequenced, since all the RNA that had been isolated was reverse transcribed. Libraries were prepared by immunoSEQ multiplex PCR; TCRdb keeps only in-frame clonotypes and omits some of them. This table has roughly 400,000 clones, 8.5% to 10% appearing once. Details on this clone: Its antigen is currently unknown.

The chain is built from TRBV19 and TRBJ2-5; D ambiguous. This TCR was sampled from a man aged 25-45 years with type 1 diabetes. The sample was central memory CD4+ T cells from blood. CDR3 residues: CASSIRRGGQETQYF. DNA of the CDR3: TGTGCCAGTAGTATACGGCGCGGCGGACAAGAGACCCAGTACTTC.